The source of this T cell receptor (beta chain) is a study of CD8+ T cells in alopecia areata. Noted treatment: oral pan-JAK inhibitor, 5-10 mg twice daily. Extracted RNA was reverse transcribed, and the resulting cDNA served as sequencing template. Sequenced by immunoSEQ multiplex PCR; TCRdb stores in-frame clones only, minus some. In the table there are some 58,000 clones, roughly 46% of which are singletons. The V gene end was trimmed by 3 bases and the J gene end by 3 bases; junction bases not matched to a gene: 9. The CDR3 is made up of 16 amino acids. CDR1 and CDR2 from the germline V gene are SGHRS and YFSETQ.

This sequence joins TRBV5-1 and TRBJ2-7, with 10 bases matching TRBD2. The sample consisted of CD8+ T cells sorted from blood, taken around week 37, from a patient treated with tofacitinib. This clonotype was obtained from a human donor with alopecia areata. The CDR3 sequence: CASSSSSSGGFYEQYF. In nucleotides, the CDR3 is TGCGCCAGCAGCTCTAGTTCTAGCGGGGGATTCTACGAGCAGTACTTC. Supplemented by reference TRBV5-1 and TRBJ2-7, the full variable domain reads KAGVTQTPRYLIKTRGQQVTLSCSPISGHRSVSWYQQTPGQGLQFLFEYFSETQRNKGNFPGRFSGRQFSNSRSEMNVSTLELGDSALYLCASSSSSSGGFYEQYFGPGTRLTVT.